This T cell receptor beta chain was sequenced for a study of neurological immune-mediated disorders. Findings and limits, study-wide: Healthy controls had more TCR clonal expansion than multiple sclerosis, which showed the least, whereas HTLV-1-associated myelopathy showed the most.

The CDR3 contains 15 residues. Trimming took 3 bases from V and 6 from J, leaving 15 bases between them. This clonotype was seen repeatedly, ten times or more. The target antigen is unknown. For the unsorted libraries, 2 million PBMCs stored at -80 C served as input. The cDNA was produced through 5'RACE with 10-nucleotide random UMIs. Over 190 million TCR-beta sequences from 15-18 subjects came from every sequencing run. Using its own MiXCR run on the 5' RACE reads, TCRdb lists one record per CDR3 protein. The table records about 84,000 distinct CDR3 sequences, approximately 10% of them present only once.

The clonotype originates from a man aged 40-55 years in good health. The V gene is TRBV12-3 or TRBV12-4, the J gene TRBJ2-1; D not resolved. The sequencing input was PBMCs. Here the CDR3 reads CASSFGLLSGNEQFF. Written as DNA, the CDR3 is TGTGCCAGCAGTTTCGGCCTCTTGAGTGGCAATGAGCAGTTCTTC.